This is a list of T cell receptor beta chains from one sample in a study of blood T cells in healthy people across ages. TCRdb re-called the 5' RACE reads through MiXCR, storing one row per CDR3 protein. The data hold fewer than 800,000 distinct CDR3 sequences, with approximately 25% observed a single time. This same sample was also part of a study on T cells of mothers and their children.

Sequenced material: blood. These receptors were collected from a boy aged 5-17 years in good health. CDR3s include the opening cysteine and the closing phenylalanine or tryptophan. Each record gives: V gene, clone size, J gene, D gene, CDR3 protein, CDR3 DNA. D genes are given only for firm matches. A clone size is listed for some rows: how often the clone was seen (once, few, many), or a class if it is expanded.

TRBV4-1	.	TRBJ2-1	.	CASSRREWLMNEQFF	TGCGCCAGCAGCCGAAGGGAATGGTTAATGAATGAGCAGTTCTTC
TRBV10-3	few	TRBJ2-5	TRBD2	CAINAGTSQETQYF	TGTGCCATCAATGCTGGGACTAGTCAAGAGACCCAGTACTTC
TRBV7-9	.	TRBJ1-4	.	CASSFPGALNEKLFF	TGTGCCAGCAGCTTTCCAGGGGCCCTTAATGAAAAACTGTTTTTT
TRBV21-1	.	TRBJ1-2	.	CASSKQGSNYGYTF	TGTGCCAGCAGCAAACAAGGAAGTAACTATGGCTACACCTTC
TRBV29-1	few	TRBJ2-3	TRBD2	CSVVDASGSTDTQYF	TGCAGCGTCGTAGATGCTAGCGGGAGCACAGATACGCAGTATTTT
TRBV11-3	.	TRBJ2-2	.	CASSSGTSGSGELFF	TGTGCCAGCAGCTCCGGGACCTCGGGGTCCGGGGAGCTGTTTTTT
TRBV5-1	.	TRBJ1-1	.	CASSLADSTEAFF	TGCGCCAGCAGCTTGGCGGACAGCACTGAAGCTTTCTTT
TRBV4-3	many	TRBJ2-3	.	CASSQVDGTDTQYF	TGCGCCAGCAGCCAAGTGGACGGCACAGATACGCAGTATTTT
TRBV9	.	TRBJ2-1	.	CASSVAGADNEQFF	TGTGCCAGCAGCGTAGCGGGGGCTGACAATGAGCAGTTCTTC
TRBV12-3/TRBV12-4	.	TRBJ2-3	TRBD2	CASSPGLAALSTDTQYF	TGTGCCAGCAGTCCCGGACTAGCGGCCCTGAGCACAGATACGCAGTATTTT
TRBV7-2	few	TRBJ1-4	.	CASSPRRLTNEKLFF	TGTGCCAGCAGTCCCCGACGGCTAACTAATGAAAAACTGTTTTTT
TRBV27	.	TRBJ1-1	.	CASSLGGIVTEAFF	TGTGCCAGCAGTTTAGGAGGAATTGTCACTGAAGCTTTCTTT